The clone carrying this T cell receptor beta chain was seen at least ten times. The target antigen is unknown. TCRdb re-called the 5' RACE reads with MiXCR, one entry per CDR3 protein. In the table there are about 320,000 distinct CDR3 sequences, 3.5% to 5% of which are singletons. The sample originates from a study of T cells after yellow fever vaccination. Study-level information: Low-cell-number fractions underwent preparation using SMART-Seq v4 Ultra Low Input. Findings of the study overall: FACS-sorted repertoires could contain abundant clonotypes contaminating from the bulk population. Most clones from primary vaccination were detected again post-booster (roughly 96% CD4, around 88% CD8). On re-exposure, the response was weaker but peaked faster, at day 5 versus 15.

Trimming stripped 4 bases from V and 7 bases from J, with 14 bases between. The CDR3 is made up of 14 amino acids. In germline, CDR1 is SGHTA, CDR2 FQGNSA. This sequence was found in a man between 18 and 35 years old who received the YFV17D yellow fever vaccine. The genes are TRBV7-2 and TRBJ1-5; a possible D gene is TRBD1 (5 bases). The specimen comprised PBMCs, sampled 15 days after the yellow fever booster vaccination. Here the CDR3 reads CASSSSGLDQPQHF. In nucleotides, the CDR3 is TGTGCCAGCAGCTCCTCAGGGTTGGACCAGCCCCAGCATTTT.